These 17 T cell receptor beta chains came from one sample sequenced in a study of shared clonotypes between healthy human individuals. Here immunoSEQ multiplex PCR was the method, and the copy in TCRdb shows in-frame clones only, minus some. The table has about 2.1 million clones, 90% to 95% seen once. Naive CD8 isolation took CD45RO-negative cells positively selected for CCR7 and excluded terminally differentiated effector memory CD45RA+ cells. Sequenced sample: naive CD8+ T cells from PBMCs. The receptors stem from a man between 18 and 35 years old in good health. Some clones in this sample may be carry-over from other donors' samples.

The V gene is TRBV28, the J gene TRBJ2-1; D possibly corresponds to TRBD2 (6 bases). This CDR3 is 12 amino acids long. Germline-derived CDR1 and CDR2 are MDHEN and SYDVKM. Trimming shortened V by 2 bases and J by 10 bases, and 9 bases separated the two germline ends. The CDR3 region is CASSLLRDEQFF. The CDR3 DNA sequence: TGTGCCAGCAGTTTACTGCGGGACGAGCAGTTCTTC.

V usage is TRBV5-1 and J usage is TRBJ2-2; D perhaps matches TRBD1 (5 bases). The CDR3 length is 16 residues. V lost 0 bases and J 4 bases, leaving 13 bases between the germline ends. Germline CDR1 and CDR2: SGHRS and YFSETQ. The CDR3 loop reads CASSLAAGAGTGELFF. Written as DNA, the CDR3 is TGCGCCAGCAGCTTGGCCGCTGGGGCAGGCACCGGGGAGCTGTTTTTT.

This chain connects TRBV11-1 to TRBJ2-3; TRBD2 might be the D (6 bases). V lost 2 bases and J lost 1, with 13 bases in between. The CDR3 consists of 16 residues. Germline assignment: CDR1 SGHAT and CDR2 FQDESV (reference sequence). The DNA of the CDR3 is TGTGCCAGCAGCTTAAAGCGGGTCGGGGGCACAGATACGCAGTATTTT. Its translation: CASSLKRVGGTDTQYF.

This clone appeared a few times. The chain recombines TRBV7-9 with TRBJ1-1; 8 nucleotides line up with TRBD1. This CDR3 region has 14 residues. V shed 5 bases and J 3 bases; nucleotides not matched to a gene: 5. Per the germline V gene, CDR1 is SEHNR and CDR2 is FQNEAQ (reference sequence). CDR3 coding DNA: TGTGCCAGCAGCCGACAGGGGCGCGACACTGAAGCTTTCTTT. Its translation: CASSRQGRDTEAFF.

The gene calls are TRBV27 and TRBJ2-7, with 10 bases fitting TRBD2. CDR1 is MNHEY, CDR2 SMNVEV, per germline (reference sequence). This CDR3 is built from 20 residues. Germline trimming cut 6 bases from V and 0 bases from J; bases unmatched to any gene: 20. This CDR3 is CASSHQTGVGGTSDSYEQYF. CDR3 in DNA: TGTGCCAGCAGCCATCAAACGGGGGTCGGAGGGACTAGCGACTCCTACGAGCAGTACTTC.

J is TRBJ1-1 and V is TRBV19; possibly TRBD1 for D (5 bases). The ends were cut back, 2 bases at V and 3 bases at J, with 13 bases in the middle. There are 15 residues in the CDR3. Germline loops: CDR1 LNHDA, CDR2 SQIVND (reference sequence). CDR3 DNA sequence: TGTGCCAGTAGTATAAGGGCCGGGGGATACACTGAAGCTTTCTTT. Translating it yields CASSIRAGGYTEAFF.

The chain couples TRBV11-3 to TRBJ2-7; 7 bases align to TRBD1. Germline loops: CDR1 SGHNT, CDR2 YENEEA. The CDR3 consists of 13 residues. Losses at the gene ends were 3 bases for V and 4 bases for J; bases not matched to a gene: 3. In DNA, the CDR3 is TGTGCCAGCAGCTTTAACAGGGGTTACGAGCAGTACTTC. Amino acids: CASSFNRGYEQYF.

The V and J genes are TRBV29-1 and TRBJ2-7, with D uncertain. Germline values: CDR1 SQVTM, CDR2 ANQGSEA. The V end lost 1 base, the J end lost 1 base, and 8 bases lay between the germline ends. The CDR3 length is 13 residues. This CDR3 is CSVEVHESYEQYF. The CDR3 DNA sequence: TGCAGCGTTGAAGTACATGAGTCCTACGAGCAGTACTTC.

This rearrangement joins TRBV28 to TRBJ1-2; tentatively, D is TRBD1 (6 bases). Germline loops: CDR1 MDHEN, CDR2 SYDVKM. This CDR3 is built from 13 residues. Trimming removed 2 bases from V and 7 bases from J, with 11 bases in between. CDR3 nucleotides: TGTGCCAGCAGTTTAAGCAGGGGAGGTGGCTACACCTTC. Translating it yields CASSLSRGGGYTF.

This clone was seen a few times. The gene calls are TRBV28 and TRBJ2-1; the D gene could be TRBD1 or TRBD2 (5 bases each). Germline CDR1 reads MDHEN; CDR2 reads SYDVKM. This CDR3 has 14 residues. V was cut by 2 bases and J by 4 bases, with 9 bases left in between. CDR3 protein: CASSLGTVYNEQFF. The CDR3 DNA follows: TGTGCCAGCAGTTTAGGGACGGTTTACAATGAGCAGTTCTTC. Full variable domain (missing parts from reference TRBV28 and TRBJ2-1): DVKVTQSSRYLVKRTGEKVFLECVQDMDHENMFWYRQDPGLGLRLIYFSYDVKMKEKGDIPEGYSVSREKKERFSLILESASTNQTSMYLCASSLGTVYNEQFFGPGTRLTVL.

The chain employs TRBV5-1 and TRBJ2-3; D is perhaps TRBD2 (5 bases). Germline V gene lookup returns CDR1 SGHRS and CDR2 YFSETQ. The CDR3 has 18 residues. V shed 0 bases and J shed 4 bases, with 21 bases lying between them. CDR3 residues: CASSLELGAPEGADTQYF. CDR3 bases: TGCGCCAGCAGCTTGGAATTGGGTGCGCCAGAGGGAGCAGATACGCAGTATTTT.

The chain joins TRBV6-5 to TRBJ2-5; D uncertain. The V gene's germline CDR1 is MNHEY and CDR2 SVGAGI. CDR3 length: 14 amino acids. Trimming cost V 0 bases and J 4 bases, with 9 bases left between them. CDR3 loop: CASSYSRTGETQYF. The CDR3 region has the DNA TGTGCCAGCAGTTACTCACGTACGGGAGAGACCCAGTACTTC.

This rearrangement joins TRBV13 to TRBJ2-7; 8 bases align to TRBD1. The CDR3 is 13 residues long. J gave up 2 bases and V 8 bases, and 5 bases lay outside the gene matches. Germline V gene data show CDR1 as PRHDT and CDR2 as FYEKMQ (reference sequence). The CDR3, as DNA: TGTGCCAGCGGACAGGGTCGTACCTACGAGCAGTACTTC. Residues: CASGQGRTYEQYF. The full variable domain, its missing parts supplied by reference TRBV13 and TRBJ2-7, is AAGVIQSPRHLIKEKRETATLKCYPIPRHDTVYWYQQGPGQDPQFLISFYEKMQSDKGSIPDRFSAQQFSDYHSELNMSSLELGDSALYFCASGQGRTYEQYFGPGTRLTVT.

J is TRBJ2-3 and V is TRBV4-3; D possibly corresponds to TRBD1 (5 bases). V lost 2 bases and J lost 0, with 12 bases in between. The CDR3 sequence is 16 residues long. Germline lookup yields CDR1 LGHNA and CDR2 YSLEER. The CDR3 DNA is TGCGCCAGCAGCCAATTAGACAGCATTAGCACAGATACGCAGTATTTT. Encoded protein: CASSQLDSISTDTQYF.

The chain joins TRBV5-6 to TRBJ2-3; 8 nucleotides agree with TRBD1. The J segment lost 8 bases and the V segment lost 1 base, leaving 3 bases of the junction unmatched. From germline, CDR1 is SGHDT and CDR2 YYEEEE. The CDR3 extends over 13 amino acids. The CDR3 nucleotides read TGTGCCAGCAGCTTGTGGACAGGGAGTACGCAGTATTTT. Its protein is CASSLWTGSTQYF.

The chain is built from TRBV29-1 and TRBJ2-1, with 7 bases that match TRBD2. CDR3 length: 13 amino acids. Germline CDR1 SQVTM, CDR2 ANQGSEA. J lost 8 bases, V lost 5 bases, and 9 bases had no gene match. This CDR3 reads CSVPGGSVYEQFF. CDR3 nucleotides: TGCAGCGTTCCAGGCGGGAGTGTATATGAGCAGTTCTTC.

For the CDR3, the DNA is TGTGCCACCAGCAGGAGTGGGACAGGGAACGAGCAGTACTTC. Encoded protein: CATSRSGTGNEQYF. The V call is TRBV15, the J call TRBJ2-7; 9 bases line up with TRBD1. Germline loops: CDR1 LNHNV, CDR2 YYDKDF (reference sequence). The CDR3 is 14 amino acids. V dropped 3 bases and J dropped 5; count of bases not matched to a gene: 5.